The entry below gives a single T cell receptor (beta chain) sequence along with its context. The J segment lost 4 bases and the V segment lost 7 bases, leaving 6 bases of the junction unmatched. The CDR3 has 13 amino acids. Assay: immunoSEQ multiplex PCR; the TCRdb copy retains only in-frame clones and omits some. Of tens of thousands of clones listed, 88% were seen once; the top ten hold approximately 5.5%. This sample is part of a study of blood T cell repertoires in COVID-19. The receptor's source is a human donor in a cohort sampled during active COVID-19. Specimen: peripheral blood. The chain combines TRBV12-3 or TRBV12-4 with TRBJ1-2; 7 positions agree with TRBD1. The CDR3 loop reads CASTEGQPYGYTF. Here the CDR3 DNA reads TGTGCCAGCACCGAGGGACAGCCCTATGGCTACACCTTC.